This TCR beta chain was sequenced during a study of cytomegalovirus exposure and HLA in healthy donors. The study, taken as a whole, reports: Presence/absence analyses assumed roughly uniform sequencing depth across donors.

This clone was seen only once. Its matching antigen is unknown. This CDR3 contains 14 residues. Germline V lookup: CDR1 SGHTA, CDR2 FQGNSA. The V segment lost 3 bases and the J segment 5 bases; nucleotides outside the gene matches: 2. 60 Vbeta and 13 Jbeta primers were used in PCR. The table came from immunoSEQ multiplex PCR; TCRdb's copy has only in-frame clones and leaves some out. The sample holds approximately 110,000 clones; less than 75% are singletons and the top ten take roughly 10%. Sequenced material: PBMCs. This TCR derives from a man aged 40-50 years in good health and CMV-seropositive. This rearrangement joins TRBV7-2 to TRBJ2-5; 11 bases line up with TRBD1. The CDR3 spells CASSFGTGGETQYF. The DNA for the CDR3 is TGTGCCAGCAGCTTTGGGACAGGGGGGGAGACCCAGTACTTC. Drawing the rest from reference TRBV7-2 and TRBJ2-5, the complete variable domain is GAGVSQSPSNKVTEKGKDVELRCDPISGHTALYWYRQSLGQGLEFLIYFQGNSAPDKSGLPSDRFSAERTGGSVSTLTIQRTQQEDSAVYLCASSFGTGGETQYFGPGTRLLVL.